The 18 T cell receptor beta chains in this list originate from one sample, sequenced in a study of T cell clonality in common variable immunodeficiency. Notes on the study in general: In common variable immunodeficiency, TCR beta chains reportedly carried fewer deletions and N-nucleotide insertions.

The protocol was immunoSEQ multiplex PCR, while the TCRdb copy is restricted to in-frame clones and leaves out a portion. Recorded here are more than 20,000 clones, none singletons. These TCRs are of unknown antigen specificity. The specimen was peripheral blood mononuclear cells. Receptor source: a human donor with common variable immunodeficiency.

This clone was counted many times. The read stops 3 residues short of the end of the CDR3; the missing end is completed from the germline J gene. The chain combines TRBV5-8 with TRBJ2-2, with D unclear. This CDR3 region has 14 residues. In germline, CDR1 is SGHTS, CDR2 YDEGEE. The V end was cut by 0 bases, the J end by 5 bases, with 8 bases between. The sequenced part of the CDR3 DNA is TGTGCCAGCAGCTTGGTATTAGTAACCGGGGAG. As protein: CASSLVLVTGE. The complete CDR3 protein is CASSLVLVTGELFF.

This clone has at least ten counts. Sequencing ends 3 residues short of the CDR3 end; the germline J gene provides the rest. This chain uses TRBV30 with TRBJ1-1, with D unresolved. The CDR3 runs to 14 residues. Germline assignment: CDR1 GTSNPN and CDR2 SVGIG (reference sequence). Trimming stripped 0 bases from V and 3 bases from J, with 11 bases between. The covered CDR3 bases are TGTGCCTGGAGTGTACGACGTAGGGACACTGAA. Its protein product is CAWSVRRRDTE. The entire CDR3 protein is CAWSVRRRDTEAFF. The whole variable domain, remainder taken from reference TRBV30 and TRBJ1-1, is SQTIHQWPATLVQPVGSPLSLECTVEGTSNPNLYWYRQAAGRGLQLLFYSVGIGQISSEVPQNLSASRPQDRQFILSSKKLLLSDSGFYLCAWSVRRRDTEAFFGQGTRLTVV.

This clone appeared many times. The junction and the germline gene differ at one end; a read error may be behind it. The read ends 3 residues early relative to the CDR3; the germline J gene fills the gap. V is TRBV6-2 or TRBV6-3 and J is TRBJ1-5; no reliable D call. In germline, CDR1 is MNHEY, CDR2 SVGEGT. The CDR3 extends over 13 amino acids. The CDR3 loop reads CASSYFGDQPQHF. The covered CDR3 bases are TGTGCCAGCAGCTACTTCGGGGATCAGCCC.

In its sample, this clone was seen many times. The read ends 3 residues early relative to the CDR3; the germline J gene fills the gap. The chain has TRBV5-1 and TRBJ2-2, with 8 nucleotides matching TRBD1. Trimming removed 0 bases from V and 4 bases from J; junction bases left unmatched: 2. CDR1 is SGHRS and CDR2 is YFSETQ in the germline V gene. The CDR3 contains 15 residues. The CDR3 here is CASSLGTGPTGELFF. Incomplete CDR3 DNA: TGCGCCAGCAGCTTGGGGACAGGGCCCACCGGGGAG.

This clone was counted many times. The CDR3 end lies 3 residues beyond the end of the read and is filled in from the germline J gene. The chain combines TRBV7-8 with TRBJ2-3; no definite D call. This CDR3 has 16 amino acids. Trimming took 3 bases from V and 4 from J, leaving 17 bases between them. Germline CDR1 SGHVS, CDR2 FQNEAQ. CDR3 in amino acids: CASSFFLRTYPDTQYF. The CDR3 bases that were read are TGTGCCAGCAGCTTTTTCTTGCGTACTTACCCAGATACG.

This clone was recorded many times. The sequenced fragment ends 3 residues before the CDR3 boundary, so the rest is inferred from the germline J gene. The chain uses TRBV5-1 and TRBJ2-7; D is perhaps TRBD1 (5 bases). Germline V gives CDR1 SGHRS, CDR2 YFSETQ. With 4 bases removed from V and 4 bases from J, the gap between germline ends came to 9 bases. The CDR3 contains 12 residues. CDR3 in amino acids: CASSTRGYEQYF. CDR3 bases read: TGCGCCAGCAGCACAAGGGGTTACGAG.

This clone was seen ten or more times. The sequenced fragment ends 3 residues before the CDR3 boundary, so the rest is inferred from the germline J gene. V and J are TRBV7-6 and TRBJ1-2, with D perhaps matching TRBD1 (5 bases). In germline, CDR1 is SGHVS, CDR2 FNYEAQ. This CDR3 spans 15 amino acids. V was clipped by 5 bases and J by 7 bases, with 20 bases between them. The CDR3 reads CASSPQAQGAGGYTF. Incomplete CDR3 DNA: TGTGCCAGCAGCCCCCAGGCGCAGGGAGCGGGTGGC. Supplemented by reference TRBV7-6 and TRBJ1-2, the full variable domain reads GAGVSQSPRYKVTKRGQDVALRCDPISGHVSLYWYRQALGQGPEFLTYFNYEAQQDKSGLPNDRFSAERPEGSISTLTIQRTEQRDSAMYRCASSPQAQGAGGYTFGSGTRLTVV.

By sample share, this clone is medium-sized (0.01 to 0.1%). The CDR3 end falls 3 residues outside the read, so it is completed with the germline J gene. This chain uses TRBV7-2 with TRBJ2-5; D might be TRBD2 (6 bases). This CDR3 is built from 14 residues. The germline V and J ends were trimmed by 4 bases and 1 base, with 10 bases remaining between them. Germline CDR1 and CDR2: SGHTA and FQGNSA. The CDR3 loop is CASSSLAFQETQYF. CDR3 bases read: TGTGCCAGCAGCTCCCTAGCGTTCCAAGAGACC. Full variable domain (missing parts from reference TRBV7-2 and TRBJ2-5): GAGVSQSPSNKVTEKGKDVELRCDPISGHTALYWYRQSLGQGLEFLIYFQGNSAPDKSGLPSDRFSAERTGGSVSTLTIQRTQQEDSAVYLCASSSLAFQETQYFGPGTRLLVL.

In its sample, this clone was seen a few times. CDR3 residues: CASSLRVGNTEAFF. The covered CDR3 bases are TGTGCCAGCAGCCTACGGGTAGGGAACACTGAA. This chain connects TRBV2 to TRBJ1-1; D remains unclear. From the germline J gene comes the end of the CDR3, since the read stops 3 residues before it. The V gene's germline CDR1 is SNHLY and CDR2 FYNNEI. There are 14 residues in the CDR3. V lost 6 bases to trimming and J lost 1 base, with 12 bases between them.

At least ten counts were recorded for this clone. Sequencing ends 3 residues short of the CDR3 end; the germline J gene provides the rest. The genes are TRBV18 and TRBJ2-4, with D maybe TRBD1 (5 bases). The germline CDR1 and CDR2 sequences are KGHSH and LQKENI. V lost 2 bases and J lost 5, with 13 bases in between. The CDR3 contains 15 residues. Incomplete CDR3 DNA: TGTGCCAGCTCACCATTTACCGGACATCAAAACATT. Translation: CASSPFTGHQNI. The entire CDR3 reads CASSPFTGHQNIQYF.

This clone was picked up many times. The sequenced fragment ends 3 residues before the CDR3 boundary, so the rest is inferred from the germline J gene. This chain joins TRBV6-2 or TRBV6-3 and TRBJ2-1; a weak D match, TRBD1 (5 bases). Deletions cut 7 bases from V and 5 bases from J, with 15 bases between. The CDR3 spans 14 residues. Germline V gene lookup returns CDR1 MNHEY and CDR2 SVGEGT. The CDR3 bases that were read are TGTGCCAGCAAGGGGCTGGCCACGCACAATGAG. This encodes CASKGLATHNE. In full, the CDR3 is CASKGLATHNEQFF.

This clone showed up many times. The read finishes 3 residues shy of the CDR3 end, and the germline J gene is used to complete it. The V and J genes are TRBV5-1 and TRBJ1-4; tentatively, D is TRBD1 (5 bases). The length of the CDR3 is 16 residues. The germline CDR1 and CDR2 sequences are SGHRS and YFSETQ. Trimming removed 4 bases from V and 10 bases from J, with 23 bases in between. CDR3 DNA, as far as it was read: TGCGCCAGCAGCCGTCCCGATCAGGGAGCACGAGCAAAA. This codes for CASSRPDQGARAK. The full CDR3 reads CASSRPDQGARAKLFF.

There are many counts of this clone. The read finishes 3 residues shy of the CDR3 end, and the germline J gene is used to complete it. The chain uses TRBV5-1 and TRBJ2-7; D unresolved. Germline V gene lookup returns CDR1 SGHRS and CDR2 YFSETQ. Trimming took 0 bases from V and 5 from J, leaving 9 bases between them. CDR3 length equals 13 residues. CDR3 region: CASSLAVQNEQYF. The DNA read from the CDR3 is TGCGCCAGCAGCTTGGCAGTCCAGAACGAG. The whole variable domain, filled in from reference TRBV5-1 and TRBJ2-7, reads KAGVTQTPRYLIKTRGQQVTLSCSPISGHRSVSWYQQTPGQGLQFLFEYFSETQRNKGNFPGRFSGRQFSNSRSEMNVSTLELGDSALYLCASSLAVQNEQYFGPGTRLTVT.

In this sample, this clone turned up many times. With the read ending 3 residues before the CDR3 end, the germline J gene is used to fill in that end. The V and J genes are TRBV18 and TRBJ2-7; 7 positions match TRBD1. The CDR3 consists of 14 residues. V dropped 4 bases and J dropped 1; count of bases not matched to a gene: 4. Germline V gene sequence: CDR1 KGHSH, CDR2 LQKENI. The sequenced CDR3 bases are TGTGCCAGCTCACTCCGGGACAGTTCCTACGAG. Its translation is CASSLRDSSYE. The whole CDR3 sequence is CASSLRDSSYEQYF.

This clone was observed at least ten times. The read comes to an end 3 residues before the CDR3 does, leaving the germline J gene to fill in the end. V is TRBV6-1 and J is TRBJ2-7, with 7 bases identical to TRBD1. Unmatched junction bases numbered 9, after V lost 4 bases and J lost 6 bases. CDR1 is MNHNS, CDR2 SASEGT, per germline. This CDR3 comprises 14 residues. CDR3 protein: CASSAFSRDSEQYF. Incomplete CDR3 DNA: TGTGCCAGCAGTGCCTTTAGCCGGGACAGCGAG.

Comment on this clone: The read terminates 3 residues ahead of where the CDR3 ends, so the germline J gene completes it. The V gene is TRBV20-1, the J gene TRBJ2-7; D is undetermined. The CDR3 extends over 11 amino acids. Germline V gives CDR1 DFQATT, CDR2 SNEGSKA (reference sequence). The V end lost 0 bases, the J end lost 4 bases, and 4 bases lay between the germline ends. CDR3 sequence: CSARDTYEQYF. The CDR3 bases that were read are TGCAGTGCTAGAGATACTTACGAG.

This clone was seen many times. The read gets to within 3 residues of the CDR3 end, and the germline J gene fills in the rest. V gene TRBV11-2 combines with J gene TRBJ1-4, with a weak D call TRBD1 (5 bases). The germline V gene has CDR1 SGHAT and CDR2 FQNNGV. The CDR3 length is 15 residues. V was pared by 5 bases and J by 0 bases, with 10 bases between. CDR3 DNA (partial): TGTGCCAGCAGCCTTGAAGGGGCAACTAATGAAAAA. It encodes CASSLEGATNEK. The complete CDR3 protein is CASSLEGATNEKLFF.

In the case of this clone: The observed sequence ends 3 residues before the CDR3 terminus, with the missing tail filled in from the germline J gene. V is TRBV19 and J is TRBJ1-2; D perhaps matches TRBD1 (6 bases). V shed 6 bases and J shed 2 bases, with 16 bases lying between them. The CDR3 length is 15 residues. Germline-derived CDR1 and CDR2 are LNHDA and SQIVND (reference sequence). The sequenced part of the CDR3 DNA is TGTGCCAGTAGCCCCAGGGGAGGGGACAACTATGGC. Protein product: CASSPRGGDNYG. The complete CDR3 protein is CASSPRGGDNYGYTF. The full variable domain, rest sourced from reference TRBV19 and TRBJ1-2, is DGGITQSPKYLFRKEGQNVTLSCEQNLNHDAMYWYRQDPGQGLRLIYYSQIVNDFQKGDIAEGYSVSREKKESFPLTVTSAQKNPTAFYLCASSPRGGDNYGYTFGSGTRLTVV.